A selection of T cell receptor beta chains follows, all from one sample in a study of blood T cell repertoires in COVID-19. Sequencing was performed with immunoSEQ multiplex PCR; in TCRdb, only in-frame clones are kept and a portion is missing. The sample has 110,000 to 150,000 clones; 86% are singletons. Sequencing input: PBMCs or T cells enriched from blood (not recorded which). These receptors all come from a man in his forties or fifties who had recovered from COVID-19. Each CDR3 is given without its conserved first and last residue. The order of the fields is J gene, V gene, CDR3 protein.

TRBJ2-1 TRBV7-9 ASSLELSYNEQF
TRBJ1-6 TRBV27 ASRDRGYDSPLH
TRBJ1-5 TRBV7-2 ASSLARNQPQH
TRBJ2-7 TRBV30 AWSYSRQSYEQY
TRBJ2-5 TRBV7-6 ASSPGASGAPGETQY
TRBJ1-2 TRBV7-9 ASSLNPGLNYGYT
TRBJ1-5 TRBV15 ATSRVRSGGQPQH
TRBJ1-2 TRBV24-1 ATSDPGQGYGYT
TRBJ2-2 TRBV5-1 ASSLTGRGTGELF
TRBJ2-1 TRBV19 ASRRGHNEQF
TRBJ2-1 TRBV5-1 ASSSFSGSRRNEQF
TRBJ2-7 TRBV5-1 ASSLQGTYEQY
TRBJ2-2 TRBV29-1 SVVRTGNTGELF
TRBJ2-2 TRBV19 ASRQGAGTGELF
TRBJ2-1 TRBV5-4 ASSPAPRSSYNEQF
TRBJ2-1 TRBV5-1 ASSAAGLNYNEQF
TRBJ2-1 TRBV14 ASSLRQDSTYNEQF
TRBJ2-3 TRBV27 ASSLREFRTDTQY
TRBJ2-2 TRBV28 ASGSGLAGVRQHTGELF
TRBJ2-5 TRBV15 ATSGLGTAQETQY
TRBJ2-3 TRBV11-2 ASSTSSGRRTDTQY
TRBJ2-5 TRBV7-2 ASSYSGRGETQY
TRBJ2-5 TRBV28 ASRSDEEGRPQY
TRBJ2-5 TRBV15 ATKGGYQETQY
TRBJ1-6 TRBV9 ASSVDDVRNSPLH
TRBJ2-2 TRBV5-4 ASSLTTWSTGELF
TRBJ2-3 TRBV5-1 ASSLSASATDTQY